This T cell receptor beta chain came from a study of blood T cell repertoires in COVID-19. Overall study context: Samples came from the United States, Italy and Spain, spanning acute and convalescent COVID-19. Sample material is recorded as cDNA or gDNA derived from T cells, B-cell-depleted T cells, or PBMCs.

Authors' data handling: Amplification of reference gene primers provided the estimated nucleated cell counts. Repertoires were generated with immunoSEQ multiplex PCR, while TCRdb's copy carries only in-frame clones and drops some. V, J and clone size reflect that table, while D and trimming were determined from the DNA. The sample has about 330,000 clones, roughly 89% seen once. This clone was counted only a few times. Other DNA sequences in this sample translate to the same CDR3. The TCR comes from a man aged 30 to 45 with COVID-19, enrolled during active disease. The sequenced sample was peripheral blood.

The CDR3 here is CASSQERRNTGELFF. The DNA of the CDR3 is TGCGCCAGCAGCCAAGAGCGGCGGAACACCGGGGAGCTGTTTTTT. The chain links TRBV4-3 to TRBJ2-2; D unclear. Germline assignment: CDR1 LGHNA and CDR2 YSLEER. Trimming left V 0 bases short and J 1 base short, with 6 bases between. The CDR3 sequence is 15 residues long.